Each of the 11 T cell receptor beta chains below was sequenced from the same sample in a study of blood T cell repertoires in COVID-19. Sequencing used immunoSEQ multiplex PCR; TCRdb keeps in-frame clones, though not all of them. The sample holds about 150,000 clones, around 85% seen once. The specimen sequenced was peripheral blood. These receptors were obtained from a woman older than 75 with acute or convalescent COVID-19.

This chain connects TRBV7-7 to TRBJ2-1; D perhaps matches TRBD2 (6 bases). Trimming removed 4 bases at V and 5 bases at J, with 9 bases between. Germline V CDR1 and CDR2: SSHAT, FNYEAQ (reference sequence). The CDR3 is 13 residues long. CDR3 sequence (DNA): TGTGCCAGCAGCTCACTAGCTAACAATGAGCAGTTCTTC. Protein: CASSSLANNEQFF.

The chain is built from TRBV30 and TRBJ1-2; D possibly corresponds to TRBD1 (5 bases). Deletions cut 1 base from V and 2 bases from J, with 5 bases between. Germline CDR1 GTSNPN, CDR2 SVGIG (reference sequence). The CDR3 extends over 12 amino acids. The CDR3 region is CAWSAGNYGYTF. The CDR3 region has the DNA TGTGCCTGGAGTGCAGGGAACTATGGCTACACCTTC.

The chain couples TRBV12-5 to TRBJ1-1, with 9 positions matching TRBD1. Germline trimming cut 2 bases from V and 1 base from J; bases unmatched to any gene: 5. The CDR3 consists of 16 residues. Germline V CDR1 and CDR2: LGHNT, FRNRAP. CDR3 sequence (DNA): TGTGCTAGTGGTTTGCCTCCGGGACAGGGGAACACTGAAGCTTTCTTT. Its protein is CASGLPPGQGNTEAFF.

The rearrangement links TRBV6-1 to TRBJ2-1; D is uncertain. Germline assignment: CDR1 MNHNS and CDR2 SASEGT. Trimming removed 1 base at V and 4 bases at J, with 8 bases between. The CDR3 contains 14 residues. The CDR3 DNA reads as TGTGCCAGCAGTGAAGTCCAGGTTTACAATGAGCAGTTCTTC. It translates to CASSEVQVYNEQFF.

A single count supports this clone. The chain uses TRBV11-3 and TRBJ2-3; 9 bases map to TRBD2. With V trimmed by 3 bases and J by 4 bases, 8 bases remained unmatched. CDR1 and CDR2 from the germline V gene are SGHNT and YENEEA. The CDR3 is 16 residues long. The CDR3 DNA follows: TGTGCCAGCAGCTTCTCTGGCGGGGGGGCCGCAGATACGCAGTATTTT. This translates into CASSFSGGGAADTQYF.

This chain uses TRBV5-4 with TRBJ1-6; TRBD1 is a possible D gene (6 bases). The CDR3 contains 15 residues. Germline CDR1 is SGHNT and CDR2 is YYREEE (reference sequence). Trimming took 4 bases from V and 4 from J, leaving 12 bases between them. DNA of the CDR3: TGTGCCAGCAGCGCCCGGGACAATTATAATTCACCCCTCCACTTT. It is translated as CASSARDNYNSPLHF.

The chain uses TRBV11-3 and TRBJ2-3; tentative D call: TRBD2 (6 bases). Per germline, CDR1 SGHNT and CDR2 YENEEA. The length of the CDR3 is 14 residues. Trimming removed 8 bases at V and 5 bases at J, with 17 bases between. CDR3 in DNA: TGTGCCAGCGCGGTCCGGGGGTCTGTAGATACGCAGTATTTT. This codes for CASAVRGSVDTQYF.

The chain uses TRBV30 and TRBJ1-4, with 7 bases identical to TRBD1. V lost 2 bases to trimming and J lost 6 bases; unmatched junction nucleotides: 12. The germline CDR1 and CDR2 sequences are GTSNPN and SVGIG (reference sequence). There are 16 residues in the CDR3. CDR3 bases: TGTGCCTGGAGTCGGGCAGGGGGACCGGGTGATGAAAAACTGTTTTTT. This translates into CAWSRAGGPGDEKLFF.

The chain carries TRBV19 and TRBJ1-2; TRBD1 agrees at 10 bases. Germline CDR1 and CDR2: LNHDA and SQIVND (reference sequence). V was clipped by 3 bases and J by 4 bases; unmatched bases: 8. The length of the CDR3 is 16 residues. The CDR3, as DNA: TGTGCCAGTAGTATGCGCTTCGGACAGGGGGGCTATGGCTACACCTTC. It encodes CASSMRFGQGGYGYTF.

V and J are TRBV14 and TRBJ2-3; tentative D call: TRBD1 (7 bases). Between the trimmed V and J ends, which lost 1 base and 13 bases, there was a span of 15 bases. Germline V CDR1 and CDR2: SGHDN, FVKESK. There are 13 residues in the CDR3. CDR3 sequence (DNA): TGTGCCAGCAGCCAAGCAGGAGGGGGCGTGGAGTATTTT. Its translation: CASSQAGGGVEYF.

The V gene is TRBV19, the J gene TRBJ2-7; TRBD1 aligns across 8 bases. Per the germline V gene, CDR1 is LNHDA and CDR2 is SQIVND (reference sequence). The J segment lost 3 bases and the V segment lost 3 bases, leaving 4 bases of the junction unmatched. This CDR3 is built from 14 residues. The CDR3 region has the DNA TGTGCCAGTAGTATGAGGACAGGGCGCTACGAGCAGTACTTC. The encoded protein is CASSMRTGRYEQYF.